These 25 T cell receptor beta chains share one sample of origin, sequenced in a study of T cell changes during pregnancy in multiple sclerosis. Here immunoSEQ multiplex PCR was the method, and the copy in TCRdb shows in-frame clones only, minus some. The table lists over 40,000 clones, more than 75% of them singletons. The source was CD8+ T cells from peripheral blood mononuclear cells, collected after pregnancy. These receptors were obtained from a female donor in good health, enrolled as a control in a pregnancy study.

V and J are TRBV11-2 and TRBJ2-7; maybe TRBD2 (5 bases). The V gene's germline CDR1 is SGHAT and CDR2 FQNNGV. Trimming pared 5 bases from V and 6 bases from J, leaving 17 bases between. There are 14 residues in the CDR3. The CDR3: CASSEEVADLEQYF. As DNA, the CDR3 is TGTGCCAGCAGCGAGGAGGTTGCCGATCTCGAGCAGTACTTC.

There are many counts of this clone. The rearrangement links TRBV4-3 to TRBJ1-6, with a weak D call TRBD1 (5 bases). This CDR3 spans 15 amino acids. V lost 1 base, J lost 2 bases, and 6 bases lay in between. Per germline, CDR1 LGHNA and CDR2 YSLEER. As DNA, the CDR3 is TGCGCCAGCAGCCAAGGGGGCCCCTATAATTCACCCCTCCACTTT. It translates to CASSQGGPYNSPLHF.

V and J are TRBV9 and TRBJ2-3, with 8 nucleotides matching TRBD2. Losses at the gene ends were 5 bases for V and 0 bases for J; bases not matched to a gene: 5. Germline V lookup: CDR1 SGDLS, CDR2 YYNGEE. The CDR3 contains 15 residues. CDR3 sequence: CASRAGGTSTDTQYF. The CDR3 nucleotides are TGTGCCAGCAGGGCGGGGGGTACTAGCACAGATACGCAGTATTTT.

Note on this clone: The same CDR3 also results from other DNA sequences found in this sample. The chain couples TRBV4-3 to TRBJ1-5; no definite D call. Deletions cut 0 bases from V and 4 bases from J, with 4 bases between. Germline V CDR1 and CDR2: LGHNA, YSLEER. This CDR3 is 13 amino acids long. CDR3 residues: CASSQDLNQPQHF. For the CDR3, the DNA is TGCGCCAGCAGCCAAGATCTTAATCAGCCCCAGCATTTT.

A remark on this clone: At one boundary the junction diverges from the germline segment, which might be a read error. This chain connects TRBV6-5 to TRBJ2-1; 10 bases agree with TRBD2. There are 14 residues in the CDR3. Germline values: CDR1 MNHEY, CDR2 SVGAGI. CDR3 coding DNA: TGTGCCAGCACCGCTAGCGGGGGCTACAATAAGCAGTTCTTC. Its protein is CASTASGGYNKQFF.

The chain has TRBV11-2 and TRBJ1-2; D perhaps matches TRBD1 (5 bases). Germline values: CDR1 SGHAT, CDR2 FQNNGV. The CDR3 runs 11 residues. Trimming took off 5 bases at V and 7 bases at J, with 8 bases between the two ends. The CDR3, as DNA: TGTGCCAGCAGCGGAAGGGGTGGCTACACCTTC. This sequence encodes CASSGRGGYTF.

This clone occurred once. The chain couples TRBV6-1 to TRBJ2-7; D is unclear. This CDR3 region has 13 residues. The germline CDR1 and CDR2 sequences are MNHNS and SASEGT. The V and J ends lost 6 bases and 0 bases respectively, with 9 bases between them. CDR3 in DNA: TGTGCCAGCAGAGACTGGAGCTCCTACGAGCAGTACTTC. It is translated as CASRDWSSYEQYF.

The chain's CDR3 is CASSFGLAVLAYEQYF. CDR3 nucleotides: TGTGCCAGCAGCTTCGGACTAGCGGTGCTCGCCTACGAGCAGTACTTC. The chain recombines TRBV5-4 with TRBJ2-7, with 10 bases fitting TRBD2. The CDR3 length is 16 residues. V trimming: 2 bases; J trimming: 2 bases; junction bases outside the gene matches: 7. Germline lookup yields CDR1 SGHNT and CDR2 YYREEE (reference sequence).

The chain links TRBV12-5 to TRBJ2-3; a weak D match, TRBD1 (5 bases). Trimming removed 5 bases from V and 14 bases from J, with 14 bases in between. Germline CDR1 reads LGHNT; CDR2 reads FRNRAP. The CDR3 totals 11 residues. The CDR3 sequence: CASGLDTPLYF. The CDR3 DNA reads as TGTGCTAGTGGTCTGGACACGCCCCTGTATTTT. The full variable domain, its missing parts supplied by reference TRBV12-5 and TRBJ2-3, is DARVTQTPRHKVTEMGQEVTMRCQPILGHNTVFWYRQTMMQGLELLAYFRNRAPLDDSGMPKDRFSAEMPDATLATLKIQPSEPRDSAVYFCASGLDTPLYFGPGTRLTVL.

CDR3 sequence (DNA): TGTGCCAGCAGCTTTCCGGCTAGCGGGGGCCCGTACCAAGAGACCCAGTACTTC. Residues: CASSFPASGGPYQETQYF. V and J are TRBV11-2 and TRBJ2-5; 10 bases map to TRBD2. The V segment lost 3 bases and the J segment 0 bases; nucleotides outside the gene matches: 10. CDR3 length: 18 amino acids. Looked up from germline, CDR1 is SGHAT and CDR2 is FQNNGV.

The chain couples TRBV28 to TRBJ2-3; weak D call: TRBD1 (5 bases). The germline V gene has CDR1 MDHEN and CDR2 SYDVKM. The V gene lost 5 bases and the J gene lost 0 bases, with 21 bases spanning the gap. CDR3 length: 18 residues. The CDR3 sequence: CASSTPEVFGASTDTQYF. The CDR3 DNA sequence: TGTGCCAGCAGTACGCCCGAGGTTTTTGGGGCGAGCACAGATACGCAGTATTTT.

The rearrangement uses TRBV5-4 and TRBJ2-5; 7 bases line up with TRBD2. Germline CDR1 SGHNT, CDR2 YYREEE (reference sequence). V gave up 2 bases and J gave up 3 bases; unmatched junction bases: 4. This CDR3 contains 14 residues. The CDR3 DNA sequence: TGTGCCAGCAGCTTCCGGGACTACGAAGAGACCCAGTACTTC. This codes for CASSFRDYEETQYF.

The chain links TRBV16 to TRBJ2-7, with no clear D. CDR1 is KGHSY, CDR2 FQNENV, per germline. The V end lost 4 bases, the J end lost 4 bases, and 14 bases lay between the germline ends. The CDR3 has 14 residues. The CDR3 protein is CASSPVPVSYEQYF. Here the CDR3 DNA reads TGTGCCAGCAGCCCCGTTCCCGTTTCGTACGAGCAGTACTTC.

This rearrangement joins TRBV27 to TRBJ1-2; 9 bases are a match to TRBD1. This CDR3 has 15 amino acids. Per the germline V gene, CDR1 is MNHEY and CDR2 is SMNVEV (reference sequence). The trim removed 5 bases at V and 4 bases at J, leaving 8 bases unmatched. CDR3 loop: CASSLRTGAAYGYTF. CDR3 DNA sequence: TGTGCCAGCAGTCTGCGGACAGGGGCAGCCTATGGCTACACCTTC.

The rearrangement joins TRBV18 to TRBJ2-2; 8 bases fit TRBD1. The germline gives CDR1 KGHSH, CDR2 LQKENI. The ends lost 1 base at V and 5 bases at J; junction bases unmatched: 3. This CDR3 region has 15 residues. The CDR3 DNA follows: TGTGCCAGCTCACCACGGACAGGGTGGACCGGGGAGCTGTTTTTT. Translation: CASSPRTGWTGELFF.

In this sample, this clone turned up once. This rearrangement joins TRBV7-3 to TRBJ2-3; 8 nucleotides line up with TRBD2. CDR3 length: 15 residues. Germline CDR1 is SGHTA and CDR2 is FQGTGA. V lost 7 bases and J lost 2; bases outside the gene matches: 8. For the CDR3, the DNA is TGTGCCAGCACCATGAGCGGGGGCATCACAGATACGCAGTATTTT. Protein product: CASTMSGGITDTQYF.

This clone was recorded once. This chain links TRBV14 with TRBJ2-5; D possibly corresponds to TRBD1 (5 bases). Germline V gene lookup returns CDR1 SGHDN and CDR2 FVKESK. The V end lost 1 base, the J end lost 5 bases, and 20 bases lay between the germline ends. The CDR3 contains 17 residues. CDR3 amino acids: CASSQGGWVGPRETQYF. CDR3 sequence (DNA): TGTGCCAGCAGCCAAGGGGGCTGGGTCGGACCAAGGGAGACCCAGTACTTC.

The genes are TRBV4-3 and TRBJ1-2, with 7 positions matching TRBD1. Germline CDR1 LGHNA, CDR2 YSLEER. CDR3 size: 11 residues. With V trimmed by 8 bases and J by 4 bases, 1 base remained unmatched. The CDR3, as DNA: TGCGCCAGCCGGGACAGCTATGGCTACACCTTC. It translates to CASRDSYGYTF.

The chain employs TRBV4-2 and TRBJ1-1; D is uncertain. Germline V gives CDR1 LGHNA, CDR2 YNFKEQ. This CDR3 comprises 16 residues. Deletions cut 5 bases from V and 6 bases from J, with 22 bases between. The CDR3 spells CASSGDLATAFAEAFF. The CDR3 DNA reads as TGTGCCAGCAGCGGAGACTTGGCTACCGCCTTCGCTGAAGCTTTCTTT.

This CDR3 reads CASSVGQVNEQFF. The DNA for the CDR3 is TGTGCCAGCAGCGTAGGACAGGTGAATGAGCAGTTCTTC. This chain uses TRBV9 with TRBJ2-1, with D tentatively TRBD1 (6 bases). The CDR3 is made up of 13 amino acids. V gave up 0 bases and J gave up 7 bases, with 8 bases separating them. Germline V gene lookup returns CDR1 SGDLS and CDR2 YYNGEE.

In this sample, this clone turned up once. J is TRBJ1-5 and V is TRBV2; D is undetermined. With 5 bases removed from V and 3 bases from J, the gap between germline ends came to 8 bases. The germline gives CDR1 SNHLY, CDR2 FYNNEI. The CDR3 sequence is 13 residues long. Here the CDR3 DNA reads TGTGCCAGCAGTTCGGTGAACAATCAGCCCCAGCATTTT. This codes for CASSSVNNQPQHF.

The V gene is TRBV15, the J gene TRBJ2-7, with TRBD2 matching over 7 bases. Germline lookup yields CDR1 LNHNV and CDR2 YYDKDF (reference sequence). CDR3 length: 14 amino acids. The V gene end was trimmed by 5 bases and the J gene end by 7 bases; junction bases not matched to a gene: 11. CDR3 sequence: CATSSRTSSSEQYF. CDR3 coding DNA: TGTGCCACCAGCTCGCGGACTAGTTCATCAGAGCAGTACTTC.

Here the CDR3 DNA reads TGTGCCAGTAGTTGGGCAGGGGTAGCCTCACCCCTCCACTTT. Translated: CASSWAGVASPLHF. The V and J genes are TRBV19 and TRBJ1-6, with D possibly matching TRBD1 (6 bases). V was clipped by 5 bases and J by 10 bases, with 15 bases between them. Germline V gene sequence: CDR1 LNHDA, CDR2 SQIVND (reference sequence). CDR3 length: 14 residues.

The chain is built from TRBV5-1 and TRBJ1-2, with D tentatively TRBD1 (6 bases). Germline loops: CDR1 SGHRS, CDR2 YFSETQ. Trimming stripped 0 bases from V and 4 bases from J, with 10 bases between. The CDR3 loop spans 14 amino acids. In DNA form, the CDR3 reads TGCGCCAGCAGCTTGGACAGGGTAGGCTATGGCTACACCTTC. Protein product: CASSLDRVGYGYTF.

The CDR3 sequence is CASSHQASYNEQFF. CDR3 coding DNA: TGTGCCAGCAGTCACCAGGCAAGTTACAATGAGCAGTTCTTC. The chain has TRBV5-6 and TRBJ2-1; D unresolved. CDR3 length: 14 amino acids. Germline V gene sequence: CDR1 SGHDT, CDR2 YYEEEE. The V gene lost 5 bases and the J gene lost 4 bases, with 13 bases spanning the gap.